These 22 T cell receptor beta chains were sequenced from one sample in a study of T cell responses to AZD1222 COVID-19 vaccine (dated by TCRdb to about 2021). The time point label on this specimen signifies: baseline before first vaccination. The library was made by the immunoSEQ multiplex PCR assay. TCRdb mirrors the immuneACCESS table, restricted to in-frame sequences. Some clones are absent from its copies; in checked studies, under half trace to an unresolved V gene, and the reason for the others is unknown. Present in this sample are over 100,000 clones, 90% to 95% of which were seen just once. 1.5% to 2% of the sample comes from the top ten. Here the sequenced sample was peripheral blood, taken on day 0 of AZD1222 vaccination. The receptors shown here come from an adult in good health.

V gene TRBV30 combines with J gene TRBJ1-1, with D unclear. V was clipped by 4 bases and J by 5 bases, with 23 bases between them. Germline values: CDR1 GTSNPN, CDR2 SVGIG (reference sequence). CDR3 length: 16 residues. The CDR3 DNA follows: TGTGCCTGGATCCCCACCCTCGGCAGTCGTTGGACTGAAGCTTTCTTT. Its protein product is CAWIPTLGSRWTEAFF.

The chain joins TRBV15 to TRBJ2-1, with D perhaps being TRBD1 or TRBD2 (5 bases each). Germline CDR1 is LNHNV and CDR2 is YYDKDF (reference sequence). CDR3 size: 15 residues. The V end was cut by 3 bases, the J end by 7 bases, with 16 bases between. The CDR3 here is CATSSRDGEGNEQFF. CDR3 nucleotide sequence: TGTGCCACCAGCAGTAGGGACGGTGAAGGGAATGAGCAGTTCTTC.

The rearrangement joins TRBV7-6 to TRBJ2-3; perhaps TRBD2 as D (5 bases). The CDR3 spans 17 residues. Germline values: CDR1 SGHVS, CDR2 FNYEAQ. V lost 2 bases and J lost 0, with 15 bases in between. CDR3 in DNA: TGTGCCAGCAGCTTAAGTACGCTATTAGCGAGCACAGATACGCAGTATTTT. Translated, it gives CASSLSTLLASTDTQYF.

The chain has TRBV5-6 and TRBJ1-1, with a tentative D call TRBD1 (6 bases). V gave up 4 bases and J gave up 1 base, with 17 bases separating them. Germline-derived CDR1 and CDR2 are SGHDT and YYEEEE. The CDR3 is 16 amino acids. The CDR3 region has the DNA TGTGCCAGCAGCGCGGGACATCAAGGCAGGAACACTGAAGCTTTCTTT. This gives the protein CASSAGHQGRNTEAFF.

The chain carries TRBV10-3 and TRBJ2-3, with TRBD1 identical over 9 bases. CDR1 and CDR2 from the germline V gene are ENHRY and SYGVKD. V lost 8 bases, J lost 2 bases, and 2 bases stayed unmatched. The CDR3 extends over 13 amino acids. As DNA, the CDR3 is TGTGCCATCGGACAGGGGTCCACAGATACGCAGTATTTT. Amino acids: CAIGQGSTDTQYF.

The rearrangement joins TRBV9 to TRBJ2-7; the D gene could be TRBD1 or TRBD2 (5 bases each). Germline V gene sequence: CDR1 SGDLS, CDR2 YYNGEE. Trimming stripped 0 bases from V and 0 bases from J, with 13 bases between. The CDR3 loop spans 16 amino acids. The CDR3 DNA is TGTGCCAGCAGCGTAGATGGAGGACACAGCTCCTACGAGCAGTACTTC. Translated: CASSVDGGHSSYEQYF.

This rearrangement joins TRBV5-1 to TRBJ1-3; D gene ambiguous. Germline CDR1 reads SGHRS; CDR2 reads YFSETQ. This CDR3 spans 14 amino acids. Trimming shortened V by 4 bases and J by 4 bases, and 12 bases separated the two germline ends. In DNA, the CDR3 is TGCGCCAGCAGCGACGACAAGGGAGGAAACACCATATATTTT. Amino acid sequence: CASSDDKGGNTIYF.

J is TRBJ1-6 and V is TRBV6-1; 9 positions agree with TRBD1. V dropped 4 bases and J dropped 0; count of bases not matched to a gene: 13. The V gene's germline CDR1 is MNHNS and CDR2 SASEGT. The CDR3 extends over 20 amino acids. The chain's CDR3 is CASSGTPPGQGYSYNSPLHF. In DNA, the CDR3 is TGTGCCAGCAGTGGAACCCCCCCGGGACAGGGATACTCCTATAATTCACCCCTCCACTTT.

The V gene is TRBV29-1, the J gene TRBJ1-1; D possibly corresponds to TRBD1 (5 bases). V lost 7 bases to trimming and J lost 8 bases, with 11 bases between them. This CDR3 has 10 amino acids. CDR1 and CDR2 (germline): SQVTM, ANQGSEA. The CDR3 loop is CSGRNREAFF. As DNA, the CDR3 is TGCAGCGGTCGAAACAGGGAAGCTTTCTTT. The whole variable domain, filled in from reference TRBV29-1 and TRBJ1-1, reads SAVISQKPSRDICQRGTSLTIQCQVDSQVTMMFWYRQQPGQSLTLIATANQGSEATYESGFVIDKFPISRPNLTFSTLTVSNMSPEDSSIYLCSGRNREAFFGQGTRLTVV.

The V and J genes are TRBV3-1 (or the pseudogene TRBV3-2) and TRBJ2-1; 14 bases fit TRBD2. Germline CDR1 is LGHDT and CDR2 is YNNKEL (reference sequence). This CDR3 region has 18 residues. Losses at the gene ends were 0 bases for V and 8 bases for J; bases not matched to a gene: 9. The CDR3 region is CASSQETSGGGLTYEQFF. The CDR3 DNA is TGTGCCAGCAGCCAAGAGACTAGCGGGGGGGGTCTTACGTATGAGCAGTTCTTC.

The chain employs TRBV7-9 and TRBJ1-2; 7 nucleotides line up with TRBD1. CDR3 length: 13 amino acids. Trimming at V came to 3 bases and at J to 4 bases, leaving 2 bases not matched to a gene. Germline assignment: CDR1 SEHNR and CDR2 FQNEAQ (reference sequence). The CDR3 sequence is CASSFTGVYGYTF. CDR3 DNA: TGTGCCAGCAGCTTTACAGGGGTCTATGGCTACACCTTC.

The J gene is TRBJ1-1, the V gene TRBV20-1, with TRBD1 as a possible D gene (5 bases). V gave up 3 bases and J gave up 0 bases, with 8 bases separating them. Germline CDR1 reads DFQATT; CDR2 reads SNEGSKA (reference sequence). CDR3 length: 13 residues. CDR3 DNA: TGCAGTGCTAGTCAGGGTATGAACACTGAAGCTTTCTTT. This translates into CSASQGMNTEAFF.

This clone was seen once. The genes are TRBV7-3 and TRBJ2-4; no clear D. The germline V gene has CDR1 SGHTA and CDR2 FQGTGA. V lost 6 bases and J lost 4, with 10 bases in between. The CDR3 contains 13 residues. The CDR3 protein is CASSGVMKNIQYF. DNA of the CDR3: TGTGCCAGCAGTGGAGTAATGAAAAACATTCAGTACTTC.

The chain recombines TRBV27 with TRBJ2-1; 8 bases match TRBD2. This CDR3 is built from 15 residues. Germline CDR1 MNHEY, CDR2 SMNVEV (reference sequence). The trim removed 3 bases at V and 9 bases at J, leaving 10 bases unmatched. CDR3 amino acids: CASSFEPGGPAEQFF. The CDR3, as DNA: TGTGCCAGCAGTTTCGAACCGGGAGGGCCAGCTGAGCAGTTCTTC.

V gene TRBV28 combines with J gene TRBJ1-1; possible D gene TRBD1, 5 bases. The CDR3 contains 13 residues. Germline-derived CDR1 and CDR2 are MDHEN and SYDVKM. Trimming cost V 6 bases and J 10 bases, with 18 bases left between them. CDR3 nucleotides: TGTGCCAGCAGGGGGGAACTGGGCTTAGGAGCTTTCTTT. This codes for CASRGELGLGAFF.

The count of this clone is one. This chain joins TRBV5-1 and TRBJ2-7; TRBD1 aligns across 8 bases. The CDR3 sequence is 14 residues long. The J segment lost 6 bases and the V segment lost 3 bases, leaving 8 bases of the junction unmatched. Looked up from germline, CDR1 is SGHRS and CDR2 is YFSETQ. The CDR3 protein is CASSSGQGSVEQYF. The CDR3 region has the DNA TGCGCCAGCAGCTCCGGACAGGGATCGGTCGAGCAGTACTTC. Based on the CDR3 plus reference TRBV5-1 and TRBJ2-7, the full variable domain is KAGVTQTPRYLIKTRGQQVTLSCSPISGHRSVSWYQQTPGQGLQFLFEYFSETQRNKGNFPGRFSGRQFSNSRSEMNVSTLELGDSALYLCASSSGQGSVEQYFGPGTRLTVT.

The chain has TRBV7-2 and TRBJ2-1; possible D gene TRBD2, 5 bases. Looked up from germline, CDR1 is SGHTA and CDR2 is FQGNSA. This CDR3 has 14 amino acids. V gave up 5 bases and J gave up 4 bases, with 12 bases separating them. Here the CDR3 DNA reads TGTGCCAGCAGCGCCACCCCGGGGTACAATGAGCAGTTCTTC. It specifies CASSATPGYNEQFF.

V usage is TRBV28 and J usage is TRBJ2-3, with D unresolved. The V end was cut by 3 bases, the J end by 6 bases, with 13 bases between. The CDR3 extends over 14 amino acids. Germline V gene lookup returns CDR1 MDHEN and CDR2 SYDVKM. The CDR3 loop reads CASSFWASEDTQYF. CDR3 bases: TGTGCCAGCAGTTTTTGGGCCTCCGAGGATACGCAGTATTTT.

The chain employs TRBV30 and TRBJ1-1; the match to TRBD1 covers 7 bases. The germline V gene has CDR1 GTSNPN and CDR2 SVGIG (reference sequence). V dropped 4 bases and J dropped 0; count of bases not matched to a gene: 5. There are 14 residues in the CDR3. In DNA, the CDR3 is TGTGCCTGGAACCAGGGGGTTGTGAACACTGAAGCTTTCTTT. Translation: CAWNQGVVNTEAFF.

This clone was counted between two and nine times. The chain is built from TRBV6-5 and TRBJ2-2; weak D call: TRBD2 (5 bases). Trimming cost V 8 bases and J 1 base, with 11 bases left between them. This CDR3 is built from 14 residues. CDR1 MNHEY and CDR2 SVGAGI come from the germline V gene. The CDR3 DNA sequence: TGTGCCAGCCGTCGCGGAGGGAACACCGGGGAGCTGTTTTTT. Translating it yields CASRRGGNTGELFF.

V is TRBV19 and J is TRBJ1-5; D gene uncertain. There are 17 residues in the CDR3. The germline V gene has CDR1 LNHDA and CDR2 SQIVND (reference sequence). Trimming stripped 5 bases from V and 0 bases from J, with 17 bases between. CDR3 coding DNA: TGTGCCAGTAGTGCCCGTACTTATGGATATAGCAATCAGCCCCAGCATTTT. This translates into CASSARTYGYSNQPQHF.

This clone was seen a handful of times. The CDR3, as DNA: TGTGCCAGCAAGACAGGGGGCGCAGCTAATGAAAAACTGTTTTTT. Translating gives CASKTGGAANEKLFF. This chain connects TRBV5-4 to TRBJ1-4; 10 nucleotides align to TRBD1. The CDR3 is made up of 15 amino acids. The germline CDR1 and CDR2 sequences are SGHNT and YYREEE (reference sequence). V gave up 6 bases and J gave up 3 bases; unmatched junction bases: 5.